This entry concerns a single TCR beta chain. Its antigen remains unknown. The data derive from a study of response to subunit inactivated influenza vaccine. Overall study results and limits: Only a handful of new T cells, the authors suggested, are recruited with each seasonal influenza vaccination.

Via MiXCR, TCRdb re-called the RT-PCR reads, giving one row per CDR3 protein. The sample carries roughly 630,000 distinct CDR3 sequences, 14% recorded once. This TCR came from a man over 45 who received an inactivated influenza vaccine. Sequencing was performed on PBMCs from blood, taken roughly 2 weeks before vaccination.

The CDR3 DNA reads TGCAGTGCTTGGTCGGGGGGCAATGAGCAGTTCTTC. Translated, it gives CSAWSGGNEQFF. The gene calls are TRBV20-1 and TRBJ2-1, with 7 nucleotides matching TRBD2. Germline CDR1 and CDR2: DFQATT and SNEGSKA (reference sequence). The CDR3 consists of 12 residues. With V trimmed by 5 bases and J by 6 bases, 4 bases remained unmatched.